The 5 T cell receptor beta chains presented below share a single source sample, sequenced in a study of T cell responses to AZD1222 COVID-19 vaccine. TCRdb keeps only in-frame clones here, not all; method: immunoSEQ multiplex PCR. The data show over 70,000 clones, with 75% to 90% seen just once and about 20% held by the top ten. The source was peripheral blood, collected on day 0 of AZD1222 vaccination. Receptor source: an adult in good health.

V is TRBV6-5 and J is TRBJ2-2; D remains unclear. With 1 base removed from V and 5 bases from J, the gap between germline ends came to 5 bases. The V gene's germline CDR1 is MNHEY and CDR2 SVGAGI. The CDR3 has 13 residues. The CDR3 DNA is TGTGCCAGCAGTTACTTGGGGACCGGGGAGCTGTTTTTT. It yields the protein CASSYLGTGELFF.

The chain has TRBV12-3 or TRBV12-4 and TRBJ2-1; unclear D gene. This CDR3 region has 12 residues. The V gene lost 7 bases and the J gene lost 7 bases, with 11 bases spanning the gap. CDR3 coding DNA: TGTGCCAGCACTACGATCGGGAATGAGCAGTTCTTC. Residues: CASTTIGNEQFF.

The chain uses TRBV29-1 and TRBJ2-7; D is ambiguous. Trimming left V 5 bases short and J 4 bases short, with 18 bases between. Germline CDR1 and CDR2: SQVTM and ANQGSEA. This CDR3 contains 14 residues. CDR3 coding DNA: TGCAGCGTTCGCCGAGAATTTACAGCTTACGAGCAGTACTTC. It is translated as CSVRREFTAYEQYF.

The V and J genes are TRBV19 and TRBJ2-1, with a tentative D call TRBD1 (7 bases). This CDR3 is 15 amino acids long. CDR1 is LNHDA and CDR2 is SQIVND in the germline V gene (reference sequence). V was shortened by 2 bases and J by 8 bases, with 16 bases between the two germline ends. CDR3 DNA sequence: TGTGCCAGTAGTATAAGGAGGGGGCTCCTCTATGAGCAGTTCTTC. Translation gives CASSIRRGLLYEQFF.

The chain recombines TRBV5-1 with TRBJ1-2; 10 nucleotides line up with TRBD1. Looked up from germline, CDR1 is SGHRS and CDR2 is YFSETQ. Trimming at V came to 4 bases and at J to 7 bases, leaving 10 bases not matched to a gene. The CDR3 totals 15 residues. CDR3 sequence: CASSKPDRGDFGYTF. CDR3 in DNA: TGCGCCAGCAGCAAGCCGGACAGGGGGGACTTTGGCTACACCTTC.